This T cell receptor (beta chain) emerged from a study of identifying expanded T cells in peripheral blood. In the case of this clone: Antigen unknown.

Profiled with immunoSEQ multiplex PCR; TCRdb holds only in-frame clones, not every one. Of roughly 86,000 clones listed, around 84% are singletons. Study findings and constraints: Across healthy donors, higher total template counts meant significantly greater roughly 2-week count variance. Roughly 1.2 clones differed between technical replicates, versus 16.4 and 19 over time.

The CDR3 sequence is 15 residues long. The V gene lost 8 bases and the J gene lost 1 base, with 17 bases spanning the gap. Germline CDR1 and CDR2: MNHNS and SASEGT. No infections or other immune events were documented during collection. The sample was blood. V usage is TRBV6-1 and J usage is TRBJ1-1; the D gene is possibly TRBD1 (5 bases). The sequence derives from a person aged 18 to 75 in good health. The CDR3 region has the DNA TGTGCCAGCGAGGCTCGACCGGGGACGAACACTGAAGCTTTCTTT. Its translation: CASEARPGTNTEAFF.